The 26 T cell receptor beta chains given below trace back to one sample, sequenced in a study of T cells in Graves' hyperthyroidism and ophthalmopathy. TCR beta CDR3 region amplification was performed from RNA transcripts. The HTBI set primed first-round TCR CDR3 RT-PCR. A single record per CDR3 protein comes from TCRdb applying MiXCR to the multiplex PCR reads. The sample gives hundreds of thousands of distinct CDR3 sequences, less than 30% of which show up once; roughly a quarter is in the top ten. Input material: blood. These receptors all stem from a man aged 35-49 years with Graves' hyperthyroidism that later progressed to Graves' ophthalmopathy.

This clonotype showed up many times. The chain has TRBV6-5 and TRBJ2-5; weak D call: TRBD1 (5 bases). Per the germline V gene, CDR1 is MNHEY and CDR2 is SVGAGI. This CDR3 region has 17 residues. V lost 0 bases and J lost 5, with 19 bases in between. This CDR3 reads CASSYSIGQGRLETQYF. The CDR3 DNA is TGTGCCAGCAGTTACTCGATAGGGCAGGGTCGGTTGGAGACCCAGTACTTC.

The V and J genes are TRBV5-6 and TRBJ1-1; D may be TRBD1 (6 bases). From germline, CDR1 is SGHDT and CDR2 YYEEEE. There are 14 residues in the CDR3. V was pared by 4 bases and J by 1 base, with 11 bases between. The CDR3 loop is CASSPGHPNTEAFF. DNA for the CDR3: TGTGCCAGCAGCCCGGGACACCCGAACACTGAAGCTTTCTTT.

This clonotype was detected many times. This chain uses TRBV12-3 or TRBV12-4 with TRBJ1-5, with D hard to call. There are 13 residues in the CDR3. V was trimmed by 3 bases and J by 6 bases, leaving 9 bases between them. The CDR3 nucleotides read TGTGCCAGCAGTTTGAGGCCGGCTCAGCCCCAGCATTTT. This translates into CASSLRPAQPQHF.

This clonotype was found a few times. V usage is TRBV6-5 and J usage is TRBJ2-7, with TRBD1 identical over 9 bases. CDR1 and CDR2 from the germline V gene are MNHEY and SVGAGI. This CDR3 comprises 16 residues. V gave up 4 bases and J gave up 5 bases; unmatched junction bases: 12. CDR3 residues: CASSSPLRDRAHEQYF. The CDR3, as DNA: TGTGCCAGCAGTTCCCCCCTCCGGGACAGGGCCCACGAGCAGTACTTC.

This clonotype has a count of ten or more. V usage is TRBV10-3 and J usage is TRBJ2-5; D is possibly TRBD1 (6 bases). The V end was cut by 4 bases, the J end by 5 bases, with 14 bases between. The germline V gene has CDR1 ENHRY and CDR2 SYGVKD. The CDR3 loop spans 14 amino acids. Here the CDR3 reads CAISVGTTRETQYF. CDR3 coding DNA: TGTGCCATCAGTGTAGGGACAACACGTGAGACCCAGTACTTC.

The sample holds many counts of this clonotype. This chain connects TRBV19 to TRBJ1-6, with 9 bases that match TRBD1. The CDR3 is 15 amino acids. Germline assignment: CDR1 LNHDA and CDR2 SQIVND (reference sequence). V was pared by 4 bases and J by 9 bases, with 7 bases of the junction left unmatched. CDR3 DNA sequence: TGTGCCAGTAGTACCCTCACAGGGGGCGGTTCACCCCTCCACTTT. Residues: CASSTLTGGGSPLHF.

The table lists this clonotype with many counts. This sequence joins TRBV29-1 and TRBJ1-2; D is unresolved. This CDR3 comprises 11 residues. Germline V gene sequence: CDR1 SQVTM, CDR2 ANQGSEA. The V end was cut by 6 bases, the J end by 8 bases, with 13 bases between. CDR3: CSVPTSGGYTF. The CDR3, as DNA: TGCAGCGTCCCCACGTCCGGGGGCTACACCTTC.

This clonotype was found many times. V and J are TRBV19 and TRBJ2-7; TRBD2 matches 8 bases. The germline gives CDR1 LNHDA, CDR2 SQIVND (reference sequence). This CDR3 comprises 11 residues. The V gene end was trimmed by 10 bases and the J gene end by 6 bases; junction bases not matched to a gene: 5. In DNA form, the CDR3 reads TGTGCCACCCTTAGCGGGACCGAGCAGTACTTC. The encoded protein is CATLSGTEQYF.

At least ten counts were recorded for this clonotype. The CDR3 region has the DNA TGTGCCAGCAGCTTGGTGCCAGGAGAGCGGGAGACCCAGTACTTC. This encodes CASSLVPGERETQYF. The genes are TRBV5-6 and TRBJ2-5, with D possibly matching TRBD2 (5 bases). Trimming shortened V by 0 bases and J by 5 bases, and 14 bases separated the two germline ends. The CDR3 is made up of 15 amino acids. CDR1 and CDR2 from the germline V gene are SGHDT and YYEEEE.

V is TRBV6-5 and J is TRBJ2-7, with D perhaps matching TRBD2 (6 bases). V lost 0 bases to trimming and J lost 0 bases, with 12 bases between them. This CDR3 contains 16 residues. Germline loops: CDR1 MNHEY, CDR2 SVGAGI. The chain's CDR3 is CASSYSRGLHSYEQYF. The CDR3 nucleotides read TGTGCCAGCAGTTACTCTAGGGGACTCCACTCCTACGAGCAGTACTTC.

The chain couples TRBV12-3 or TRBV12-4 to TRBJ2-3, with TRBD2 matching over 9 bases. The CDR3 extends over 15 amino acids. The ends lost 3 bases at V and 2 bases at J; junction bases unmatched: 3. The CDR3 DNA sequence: TGTGCCAGCAGTTTCCGACTAGCGGACACAGATACGCAGTATTTT. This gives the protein CASSFRLADTDTQYF.

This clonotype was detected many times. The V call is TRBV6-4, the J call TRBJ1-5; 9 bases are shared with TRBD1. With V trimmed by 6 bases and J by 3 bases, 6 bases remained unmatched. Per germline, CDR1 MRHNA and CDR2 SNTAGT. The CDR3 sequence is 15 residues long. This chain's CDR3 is CASSGTGRPNQPQHF. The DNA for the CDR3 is TGTGCCAGCAGCGGGACAGGGCGGCCCAATCAGCCCCAGCATTTT.

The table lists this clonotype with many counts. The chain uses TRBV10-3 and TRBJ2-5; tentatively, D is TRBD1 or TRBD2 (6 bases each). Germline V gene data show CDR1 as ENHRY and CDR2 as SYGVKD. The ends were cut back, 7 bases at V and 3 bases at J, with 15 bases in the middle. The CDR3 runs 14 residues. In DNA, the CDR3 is TGTGCCATCAAAGGGACTTCAGGGGAAGAGACCCAGTACTTC. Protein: CAIKGTSGEETQYF.

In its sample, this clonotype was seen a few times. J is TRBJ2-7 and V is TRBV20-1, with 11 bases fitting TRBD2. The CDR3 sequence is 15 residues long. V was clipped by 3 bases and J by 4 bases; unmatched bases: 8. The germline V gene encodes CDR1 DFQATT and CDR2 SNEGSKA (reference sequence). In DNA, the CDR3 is TGCAGTGCTAGTCCCACTAGCGGGAGTGGTTACGAGCAGTACTTC. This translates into CSASPTSGSGYEQYF.

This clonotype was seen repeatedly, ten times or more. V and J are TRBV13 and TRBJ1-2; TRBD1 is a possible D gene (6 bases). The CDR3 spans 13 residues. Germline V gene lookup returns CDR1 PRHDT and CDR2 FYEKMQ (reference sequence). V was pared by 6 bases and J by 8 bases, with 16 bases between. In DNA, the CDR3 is TGTGCCAGCAGGGACAGCCGCCTAGAGGGCTACACCTTC. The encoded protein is CASRDSRLEGYTF.

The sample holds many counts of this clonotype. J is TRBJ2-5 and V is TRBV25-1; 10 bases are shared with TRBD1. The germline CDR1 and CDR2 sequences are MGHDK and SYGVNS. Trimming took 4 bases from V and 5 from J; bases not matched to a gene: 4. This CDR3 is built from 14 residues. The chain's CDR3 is CASSASDRGETQYF. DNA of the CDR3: TGTGCCAGCAGTGCCTCGGACAGGGGGGAGACCCAGTACTTC.

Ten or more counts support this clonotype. The CDR3 nucleotides read TGCAGTGGTGCGCGTGGAGAGACCCAGTACTTC. Translated: CSGARGETQYF. The chain carries TRBV20-1 and TRBJ2-5; no firm D call. The V gene lost 7 bases and the J gene lost 4 bases, with 10 bases spanning the gap. The length of the CDR3 is 11 residues. Per the germline V gene, CDR1 is DFQATT and CDR2 is SNEGSKA (reference sequence).

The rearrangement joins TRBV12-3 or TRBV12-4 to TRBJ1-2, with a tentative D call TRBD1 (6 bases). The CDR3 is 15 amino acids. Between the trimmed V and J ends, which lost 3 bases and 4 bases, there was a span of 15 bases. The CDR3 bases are TGTGCCAGCAGTTTTGGGGCAGGGACATTCTATGGCTACACCTTC. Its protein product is CASSFGAGTFYGYTF.

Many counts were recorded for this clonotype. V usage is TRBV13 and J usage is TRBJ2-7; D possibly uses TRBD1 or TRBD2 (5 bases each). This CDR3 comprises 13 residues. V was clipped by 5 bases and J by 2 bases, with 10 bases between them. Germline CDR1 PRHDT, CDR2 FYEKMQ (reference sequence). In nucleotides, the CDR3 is TGTGCCAGCAGCGCCGGGGCAACCTACGAGCAGTACTTC. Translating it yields CASSAGATYEQYF.

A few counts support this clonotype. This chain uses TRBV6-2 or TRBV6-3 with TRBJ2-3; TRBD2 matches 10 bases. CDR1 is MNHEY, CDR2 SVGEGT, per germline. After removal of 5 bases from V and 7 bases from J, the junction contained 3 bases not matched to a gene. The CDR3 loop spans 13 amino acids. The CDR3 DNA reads TGTGCCAGCAGTCGGACTAGCGGTCATACGCAGTATTTT. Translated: CASSRTSGHTQYF.

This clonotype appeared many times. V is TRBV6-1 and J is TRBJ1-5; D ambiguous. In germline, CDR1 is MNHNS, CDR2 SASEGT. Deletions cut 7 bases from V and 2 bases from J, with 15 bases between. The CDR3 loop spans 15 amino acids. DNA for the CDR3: TGTGCCAGCAAGCCCGCTGGGCAGGGCAATCAGCCCCAGCATTTT. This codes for CASKPAGQGNQPQHF.

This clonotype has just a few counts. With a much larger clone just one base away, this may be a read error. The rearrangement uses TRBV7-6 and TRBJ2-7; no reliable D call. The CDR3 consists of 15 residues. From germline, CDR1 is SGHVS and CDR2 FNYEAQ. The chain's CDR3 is CANSKIPGTPYEQYF. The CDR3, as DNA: TGTGCCAACAGCAAGATTCCCGGCACACCCTACGAGCAGTACTTC.

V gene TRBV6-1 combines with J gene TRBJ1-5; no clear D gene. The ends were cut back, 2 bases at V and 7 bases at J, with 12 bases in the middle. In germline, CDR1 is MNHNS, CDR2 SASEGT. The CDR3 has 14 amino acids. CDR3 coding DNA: TGTGCCAGCAGTGAATTCACGGACGGACAGCCCCAGCATTTT. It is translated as CASSEFTDGQPQHF.

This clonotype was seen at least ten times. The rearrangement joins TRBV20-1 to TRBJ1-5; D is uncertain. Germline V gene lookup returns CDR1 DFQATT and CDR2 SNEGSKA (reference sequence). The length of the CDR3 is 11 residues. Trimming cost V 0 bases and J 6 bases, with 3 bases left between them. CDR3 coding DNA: TGCAGTGCTAGAGATAGTCAGCCCCAGCATTTT. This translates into CSARDSQPQHF.

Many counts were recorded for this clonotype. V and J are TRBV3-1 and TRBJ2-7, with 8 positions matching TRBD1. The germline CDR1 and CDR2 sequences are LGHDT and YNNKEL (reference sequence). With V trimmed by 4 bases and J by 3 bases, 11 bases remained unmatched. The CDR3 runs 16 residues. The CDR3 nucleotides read TGTGCCAGCAGCCGTAACGCCGGGACAGGCAACTACGAGCAGTACTTC. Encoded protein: CASSRNAGTGNYEQYF.

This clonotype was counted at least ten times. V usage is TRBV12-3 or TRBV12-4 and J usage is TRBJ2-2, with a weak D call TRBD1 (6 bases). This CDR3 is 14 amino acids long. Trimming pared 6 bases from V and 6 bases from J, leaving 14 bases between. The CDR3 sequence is CASSNLQGSGELFF. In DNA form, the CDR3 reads TGTGCCAGCAGCAACCTGCAGGGGTCCGGGGAGCTGTTTTTT.